The 32 T cell receptor beta chains in this list originate from one sample, sequenced in a study of circulating and synovial CD4+ cells in juvenile arthritis. Here immunoSEQ multiplex PCR was the method, and the copy in TCRdb shows in-frame clones only, minus some. The table records approximately 31,000 clones, 90% to 95% of them present only once. The sequenced sample was CD4+ T cells from blood. These receptors originate from a human donor with juvenile idiopathic arthritis.

In its sample, this clone was seen once. This chain uses TRBV27 with TRBJ2-7; TRBD2 agrees at 7 bases. Germline V gene sequence: CDR1 MNHEY, CDR2 SMNVEV (reference sequence). The CDR3 has 14 residues. The J segment lost 3 bases and the V segment lost 5 bases, leaving 7 bases of the junction unmatched. CDR3 DNA sequence: TGTGCCAGCAGTCAGCGGGACGGTATCTACGAGCAGTACTTC. This sequence encodes CASSQRDGIYEQYF.

This clone was picked up a small number of times. The chain carries TRBV19 and TRBJ1-2; 10 nucleotides match TRBD1. CDR1 and CDR2 from the germline V gene are LNHDA and SQIVND (reference sequence). The CDR3 contains 13 residues. Trimming took 5 bases from V and 7 from J; bases not matched to a gene: 4. The DNA for the CDR3 is TGTGCCAGTAGTGACAGGGGGCGATTTGGCTACACCTTC. Residues: CASSDRGRFGYTF.

CDR3 protein: CASRARGALGGEQYF. In nucleotides, the CDR3 is TGTGCCAGCAGGGCCCGCGGGGCCTTAGGAGGCGAGCAGTACTTC. The rearrangement joins TRBV28 to TRBJ2-7; D possibly corresponds to TRBD2 (6 bases). The CDR3 length is 15 residues. Germline V lookup: CDR1 MDHEN, CDR2 SYDVKM. Trimming took 6 bases from V and 6 from J, leaving 21 bases between them.

The chain couples TRBV27 to TRBJ1-1; 8 bases line up with TRBD1. This CDR3 comprises 16 residues. Germline V CDR1 and CDR2: MNHEY, SMNVEV (reference sequence). V was pared by 5 bases and J by 0 bases, with 8 bases of the junction left unmatched. The CDR3 sequence: CASSRSMGQVNTEAFF. The CDR3 nucleotides read TGTGCCAGCAGTCGTAGTATGGGACAGGTGAACACTGAAGCTTTCTTT.

This sequence joins TRBV4-2 and TRBJ1-1; a possible D gene is TRBD1 (6 bases). The CDR3 is 15 amino acids. V lost 4 bases and J lost 5, with 17 bases in between. CDR1 and CDR2 (germline): LGHNA, YNFKEQ. The CDR3 DNA follows: TGTGCCAGCAGCCGCGAAAGGGGGGGACCAACTGAAGCTTTCTTT. This encodes CASSRERGGPTEAFF.

The chain combines TRBV18 with TRBJ2-7, with 8 bases aligning to TRBD1. From germline, CDR1 is KGHSH and CDR2 LQKENI. The CDR3 has 16 residues. V lost 6 bases, J lost 6 bases, and 16 bases stayed unmatched. The CDR3 DNA sequence: TGTGCCAGCTCGCTCTCGACAGGGGCCCAGGTCGGCGAGCAGTACTTC. This translates into CASSLSTGAQVGEQYF.

This chain joins TRBV10-3 and TRBJ1-1, with 8 bases aligning to TRBD1. The V gene end was trimmed by 3 bases and the J gene end by 0 bases; junction bases not matched to a gene: 6. The CDR3 extends over 16 amino acids. CDR1 and CDR2 from the germline V gene are ENHRY and SYGVKD. CDR3 residues: CAISDSGGLMNTEAFF. The CDR3 DNA reads TGTGCCATCAGTGATTCAGGGGGCCTCATGAACACTGAAGCTTTCTTT.

The rearrangement links TRBV12-5 to TRBJ2-7; the D gene is possibly TRBD2 (6 bases). The CDR3 sequence is 14 residues long. V was trimmed by 7 bases and J by 0 bases, leaving 13 bases between them. Germline CDR1 LGHNT, CDR2 FRNRAP. The CDR3 is CASAHGTVSYEQYF. In DNA, the CDR3 is TGTGCTAGTGCTCATGGGACTGTCTCCTACGAGCAGTACTTC.

This clone appeared a few times. The rearrangement uses TRBV19 and TRBJ1-4; D remains unclear. With 6 bases removed from V and 8 bases from J, the gap between germline ends came to 10 bases. The CDR3 has 12 residues. CDR1 and CDR2 from the germline V gene are LNHDA and SQIVND (reference sequence). CDR3 sequence reads: CASRPSGEKLFF. The CDR3 DNA is TGTGCCAGTAGACCCTCGGGAGAAAAACTGTTTTTT.

The chain carries TRBV6-1 and TRBJ2-3, with D perhaps TRBD2 (6 bases). V lost 4 bases and J 3 bases, leaving 17 bases between the germline ends. The CDR3 covers 16 residues. The V gene's germline CDR1 is MNHNS and CDR2 SASEGT. The CDR3 sequence: CASSGNIAERTDTQYF. Written as DNA, the CDR3 is TGTGCCAGCAGTGGAAATATAGCGGAGCGGACAGATACGCAGTATTTT.

The rearrangement joins TRBV9 to TRBJ1-3; 7 positions match TRBD1. CDR1 and CDR2 from the germline V gene are SGDLS and YYNGEE. The junction had 4 bases not matched to a gene; V was cut back by 0 bases and J by 1 base. The CDR3 is 16 residues long. In DNA, the CDR3 is TGTGCCAGCAGCGTAGCGGGGACAGCTTCTGGAAACACCATATATTTT. Protein product: CASSVAGTASGNTIYF. The complete variable domain, with remaining parts taken from reference TRBV9 and TRBJ1-3, reads DSGVTQTPKHLITATGQRVTLRCSPRSGDLSVYWYQQSLDQGLQFLIQYYNGEERAKGNILERFSAQQFPDLHSELNLSSLELGDSALYFCASSVAGTASGNTIYFGEGSWLTVV.

The genes are TRBV11-2 and TRBJ1-3; TRBD1 matches 7 bases. With V trimmed by 5 bases and J by 3 bases, 7 bases remained unmatched. Germline V lookup: CDR1 SGHAT, CDR2 FQNNGV. CDR3 length: 15 residues. The CDR3 DNA is TGTGCCAGCAGCCCGACAGGGACGGGTGGAAACACCATATATTTT. As protein: CASSPTGTGGNTIYF.

This chain's CDR3 is CASSSRDRKPYEQYF. The CDR3 nucleotides read TGTGCCAGCAGCAGCCGGGACAGGAAGCCCTACGAGCAGTACTTC. This rearrangement joins TRBV5-4 to TRBJ2-7; 8 bases agree with TRBD1. Germline V gene sequence: CDR1 SGHNT, CDR2 YYREEE (reference sequence). After removal of 4 bases from V and 2 bases from J, the junction contained 8 bases not matched to a gene. This CDR3 contains 15 residues.

The chain combines TRBV5-1 with TRBJ2-1; 10 bases match TRBD1. CDR1 and CDR2 (germline): SGHRS, YFSETQ. V lost 3 bases and J lost 3; bases outside the gene matches: 3. This CDR3 contains 15 residues. The CDR3 loop is CASSWRDRGYNEQFF. Written as DNA, the CDR3 is TGCGCCAGCAGCTGGAGGGACAGGGGCTACAATGAGCAGTTCTTC. Full variable domain (outside the CDR3, taken from reference TRBV5-1 and TRBJ2-1): KAGVTQTPRYLIKTRGQQVTLSCSPISGHRSVSWYQQTPGQGLQFLFEYFSETQRNKGNFPGRFSGRQFSNSRSEMNVSTLELGDSALYLCASSWRDRGYNEQFFGPGTRLTVL.

The chain has TRBV7-9 and TRBJ2-7; D is possibly TRBD2 (6 bases). CDR1 and CDR2 from the germline V gene are SEHNR and FQNEAQ (reference sequence). The CDR3 is 13 residues long. V was cut by 1 base and J by 5 bases, with 9 bases left in between. Here the CDR3 reads CASSLVGGNEQYF. The CDR3 DNA follows: TGTGCCAGCAGCTTAGTAGGAGGGAACGAGCAGTACTTC.

The chain combines TRBV7-3 with TRBJ2-2; TRBD2 matches at 7 bases. The V gene end was trimmed by 5 bases and the J gene end by 5 bases; junction bases not matched to a gene: 5. This CDR3 spans 14 amino acids. Germline CDR1 reads SGHTA; CDR2 reads FQGTGA. CDR3 nucleotide sequence: TGTGCCAGCAGCGCCCGGGGGGAAACCGGGGAGCTGTTTTTT. Translated, it gives CASSARGETGELFF.

The chain carries TRBV7-8 and TRBJ2-1; D is possibly TRBD1 (5 bases). Germline-derived CDR1 and CDR2 are SGHVS and FQNEAQ. The CDR3 runs 17 residues. Trimming stripped 1 base from V and 5 bases from J, with 18 bases between. CDR3 amino acids: CASSLVGDPISNNEQFF. The CDR3 DNA follows: TGTGCCAGCAGCTTAGTAGGGGATCCGATATCAAACAATGAGCAGTTCTTC.

The genes are TRBV14 and TRBJ2-1, with a possible D match to TRBD1 (6 bases). The germline gives CDR1 SGHDN, CDR2 FVKESK. V lost 5 bases to trimming and J lost 6 bases, with 8 bases between them. This CDR3 is built from 12 residues. CDR3: CASSTGFNEQFF. The CDR3 nucleotides are TGTGCCAGCAGCACAGGGTTCAATGAGCAGTTCTTC.

This sequence joins TRBV30 and TRBJ1-2; possibly TRBD1 for D (6 bases). CDR3 length equals 14 residues. Trimming left V 4 bases short and J 6 bases short, with 18 bases between. The germline CDR1 and CDR2 sequences are GTSNPN and SVGIG (reference sequence). The CDR3: CAWNWGQGPDGYTF. The DNA for the CDR3 is TGTGCCTGGAATTGGGGGCAAGGGCCTGATGGCTACACCTTC.

This clone was recorded once. The identical CDR3 is also encoded by other nucleotide sequences in the sample. The chain uses TRBV2 and TRBJ1-6; the match to TRBD1 covers 9 bases. The CDR3 is 15 residues long. CDR1 is SNHLY, CDR2 FYNNEI, per germline. V shed 9 bases and J 9 bases; nucleotides not matched to a gene: 12. Here the CDR3 reads CASEKDRGGISPLHF. DNA for the CDR3: TGTGCCAGTGAAAAGGACAGGGGAGGGATTTCACCCCTCCACTTT. The whole variable domain, filled in from reference TRBV2 and TRBJ1-6, reads EPEVTQTPSHQVTQMGQEVILRCVPISNHLYFYWYRQILGQKVEFLVSFYNNEISEKSEIFDDQFSVERPDGSNFTLKIRSTKLEDSAMYFCASEKDRGGISPLHFGNGTRLTVT.

The chain recombines TRBV25-1 with TRBJ2-5; no firm D call. Deletions cut 2 bases from V and 7 bases from J, with 14 bases between. The CDR3 spans 14 residues. Looked up from germline, CDR1 is MGHDK and CDR2 is SYGVNS. The CDR3 nucleotides read TGTGCCAGCAGTGAAAACTCCCCTCCGGGGACCCAGTACTTC. Translation: CASSENSPPGTQYF.

The gene calls are TRBV6-1 and TRBJ2-5; 11 positions agree with TRBD2. The V and J ends lost 7 bases and 2 bases, in that order; junction bases with no gene match: 3. CDR3 length equals 14 residues. CDR1 and CDR2 (germline): MNHNS, SASEGT. In DNA, the CDR3 is TGTGCCAGCACCGGACTAGCGGGTCAAGAGACCCAGTACTTC. The encoded protein is CASTGLAGQETQYF.

The CDR3 coding sequence is TGTGCCAGCAGTGAAAGGGGACAGGGGCATTCACCCCTCCACTTT. This sequence encodes CASSERGQGHSPLHF. The rearrangement joins TRBV2 to TRBJ1-6, with TRBD1 matching over 10 bases. The CDR3 is 15 amino acids. The germline V gene encodes CDR1 SNHLY and CDR2 FYNNEI. J lost 8 bases, V lost 2 bases, and 3 bases had no gene match.

The genes are TRBV6-1 and TRBJ2-5, with TRBD2 matching over 13 bases. Judging by the DNA end, TRBJ2-7 fits better; the J call may be wrong. The CDR3 contains 15 residues. From germline, CDR1 is MNHNS and CDR2 SASEGT. The CDR3 region has the DNA TGTGCCAGCAGCTACGGGACTAGCGGGACCTACGAGCAGTACTTC. Translated, it gives CASSYGTSGTYEQYF.

The chain couples TRBV28 to TRBJ2-1; a possible D gene is TRBD2 (6 bases). V lost 11 bases and J lost 7, with 15 bases in between. The germline V gene has CDR1 MDHEN and CDR2 SYDVKM. The CDR3 is 12 amino acids. DNA of the CDR3: TGTGCCTATCAGACTAGGAGTAATGAGCAGTTCTTC. Protein sequence: CAYQTRSNEQFF.

The CDR3 DNA follows: TGTGCCAGTAGTCGAGACAGGGCCTCTGGAAACACCATATATTTT. Translating gives CASSRDRASGNTIYF. V is TRBV19 and J is TRBJ1-3; 7 bases are a match to TRBD1. The V segment lost 5 bases and the J segment 0 bases; nucleotides outside the gene matches: 4. Germline CDR1 and CDR2: LNHDA and SQIVND (reference sequence). The CDR3 runs 15 residues. Using reference TRBV19 and TRBJ1-3 for the parts outside the CDR3, the full variable domain is DGGITQSPKYLFRKEGQNVTLSCEQNLNHDAMYWYRQDPGQGLRLIYYSQIVNDFQKGDIAEGYSVSREKKESFPLTVTSAQKNPTAFYLCASSRDRASGNTIYFGEGSWLTVV.

This clone was found once. The chain couples TRBV18 to TRBJ1-2; D is unresolved. The CDR3 spans 16 residues. The germline V and J ends were trimmed by 2 bases and 0 bases, with 13 bases remaining between them. In germline, CDR1 is KGHSH, CDR2 LQKENI. The CDR3: CASSPVYSQTNYGYTF. CDR3 DNA sequence: TGTGCCAGCTCACCAGTTTACAGCCAGACTAACTATGGCTACACCTTC.

This CDR3 reads CASSFQAGGSNEQFF. CDR3 DNA: TGTGCCAGCAGCTTCCAAGCGGGGGGGTCCAATGAGCAGTTCTTC. The gene calls are TRBV7-3 and TRBJ2-1; 10 bases line up with TRBD2. This CDR3 is 15 amino acids long. V lost 3 bases and J lost 6; bases outside the gene matches: 5. In germline, CDR1 is SGHTA, CDR2 FQGTGA.

The chain links TRBV5-5 to TRBJ2-1, with D unresolved. Per the germline V gene, CDR1 is SGHKS and CDR2 is YYEKEE (reference sequence). The ends were cut back, 6 bases at V and 0 bases at J, with 10 bases in the middle. The CDR3 runs to 14 residues. CDR3 in amino acids: CASTRDFSYNEQFF. CDR3 DNA sequence: TGTGCCAGCACCCGAGATTTCTCCTACAATGAGCAGTTCTTC.

The chain has TRBV2 and TRBJ2-7; 9 bases line up with TRBD1. The CDR3 has 14 residues. CDR1 is SNHLY and CDR2 is FYNNEI in the germline V gene. J gave up 5 bases and V 5 bases, and 7 bases lay outside the gene matches. This CDR3 is CASSIQGAGDEQYF. The CDR3 DNA follows: TGTGCCAGCAGTATACAGGGGGCCGGGGACGAGCAGTACTTC. Combining the CDR3 with reference TRBV2 and TRBJ2-7 gives the whole variable domain EPEVTQTPSHQVTQMGQEVILRCVPISNHLYFYWYRQILGQKVEFLVSFYNNEISEKSEIFDDQFSVERPDGSNFTLKIRSTKLEDSAMYFCASSIQGAGDEQYFGPGTRLTVT.

The chain recombines TRBV4-1 with TRBJ1-1; no clear D gene. Germline V lookup: CDR1 MGHRA, CDR2 YSYEKL. V lost 0 bases and J lost 7, with 9 bases in between. The CDR3 covers 13 residues. For the CDR3, the DNA is TGCGCCAGCAGCCAAGATGTCCTACTTGAAGCTTTCTTT. Protein product: CASSQDVLLEAFF.

The chain links TRBV25-1 to TRBJ1-1; the match to TRBD1 covers 12 bases. The J segment lost 4 bases and the V segment lost 5 bases, leaving 5 bases of the junction unmatched. The CDR3 length is 15 residues. Per germline, CDR1 MGHDK and CDR2 SYGVNS. CDR3 bases: TGTGCCAGCAGTAAACGGGACAGGGGGCCCACTGAAGCTTTCTTT. This codes for CASSKRDRGPTEAFF.